This TCR beta chain was documented in a study of glioma-infiltrating T cells after dendritic cell vaccination. Assay: immunoSEQ multiplex PCR; the TCRdb copy retains only in-frame clones and omits some. The profile shows 75,000 to 85,000 clones, around 86% of them singletons. Time point indicated: after dendritic cell vaccination, including at tumor progression/relapse. V lost 4 bases to trimming and J lost 4 bases, with 18 bases between them. The CDR3 has 16 amino acids. The germline V gene has CDR1 SGHRS and CDR2 YFSETQ. The TCR was taken from a human donor with glioblastoma. The starting material was blood, obtained after dendritic cell vaccination. V usage is TRBV5-1 and J usage is TRBJ1-3; D call uncertain. The chain's CDR3 is CASSTLPEGEGNTIYF. The DNA for the CDR3 is TGCGCCAGCAGCACACTACCGGAAGGCGAAGGAAACACCATATATTTT.